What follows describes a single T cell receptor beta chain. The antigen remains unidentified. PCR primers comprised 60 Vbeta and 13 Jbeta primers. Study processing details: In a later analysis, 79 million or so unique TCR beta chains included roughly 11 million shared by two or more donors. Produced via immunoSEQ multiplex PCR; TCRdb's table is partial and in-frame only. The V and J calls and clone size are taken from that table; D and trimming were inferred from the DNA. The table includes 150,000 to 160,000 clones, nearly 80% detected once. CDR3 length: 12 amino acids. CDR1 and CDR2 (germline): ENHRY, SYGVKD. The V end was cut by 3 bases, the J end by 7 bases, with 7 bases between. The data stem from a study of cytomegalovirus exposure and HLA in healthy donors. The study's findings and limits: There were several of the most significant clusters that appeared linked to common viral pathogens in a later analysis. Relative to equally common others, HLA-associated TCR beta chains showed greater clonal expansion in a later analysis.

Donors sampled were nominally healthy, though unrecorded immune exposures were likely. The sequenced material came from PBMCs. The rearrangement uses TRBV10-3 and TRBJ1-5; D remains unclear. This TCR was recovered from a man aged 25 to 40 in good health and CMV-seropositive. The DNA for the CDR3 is TGTGCCATCAGTGAACCGGGGCAGCCCCAGCATTTT. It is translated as CAISEPGQPQHF.